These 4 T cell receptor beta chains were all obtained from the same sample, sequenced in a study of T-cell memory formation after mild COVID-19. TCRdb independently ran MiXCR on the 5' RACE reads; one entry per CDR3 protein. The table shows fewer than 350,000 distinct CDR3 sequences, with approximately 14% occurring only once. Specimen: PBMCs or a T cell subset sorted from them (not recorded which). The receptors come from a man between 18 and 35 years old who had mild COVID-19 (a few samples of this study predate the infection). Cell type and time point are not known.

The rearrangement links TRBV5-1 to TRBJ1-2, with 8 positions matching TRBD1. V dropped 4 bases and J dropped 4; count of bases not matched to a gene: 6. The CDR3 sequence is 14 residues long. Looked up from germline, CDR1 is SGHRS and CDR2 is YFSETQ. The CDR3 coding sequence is TGCGCCAGCAGCCCGGAGACAGGGGTCTATGGCTACACCTTC. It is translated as CASSPETGVYGYTF.

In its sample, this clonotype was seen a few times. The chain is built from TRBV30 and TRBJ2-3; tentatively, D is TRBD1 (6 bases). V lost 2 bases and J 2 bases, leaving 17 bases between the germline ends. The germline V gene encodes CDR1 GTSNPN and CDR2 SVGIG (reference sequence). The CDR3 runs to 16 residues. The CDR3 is CAWSPSYRAYTDTQYF. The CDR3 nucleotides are TGTGCCTGGAGTCCCTCCTACAGGGCCTACACAGATACGCAGTATTTT.

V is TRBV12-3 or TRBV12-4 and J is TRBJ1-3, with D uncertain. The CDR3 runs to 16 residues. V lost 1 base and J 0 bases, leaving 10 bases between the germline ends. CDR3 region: CASSLGVRISGNTIYF. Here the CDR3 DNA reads TGTGCCAGCAGTTTAGGTGTACGGATCTCTGGAAACACCATATATTTT.

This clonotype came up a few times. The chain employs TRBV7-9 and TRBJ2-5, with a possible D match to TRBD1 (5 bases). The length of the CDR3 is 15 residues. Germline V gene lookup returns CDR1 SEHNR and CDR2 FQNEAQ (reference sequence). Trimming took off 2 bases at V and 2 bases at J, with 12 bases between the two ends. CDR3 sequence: CASSLTPTAQETQYF. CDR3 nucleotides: TGTGCCAGCAGCTTAACCCCGACAGCTCAAGAGACCCAGTACTTC.